The 20 T cell receptor beta chains below were found in one sample sequenced in a study of blood T cell repertoires in COVID-19 (dated by TCRdb to about 2020). Library preparation was by the immunoSEQ multiplex PCR assay. The table comes from immuneACCESS by way of TCRdb, which keeps in-frame sequences with V and J called. Part of the clones is missing from these tables; in studies checked, under half for an unresolved V gene and the rest for unknown reasons. The table for this sample lists 88,000 or so clones; approximately 89% of them were counted only once. Roughly 2.1% of the sample is taken by the ten largest. The sample comprised peripheral blood. The receptors shown here come from a man aged 50 or older with acute or convalescent COVID-19.

This chain joins TRBV10-3 and TRBJ1-6; perhaps TRBD1 as D (5 bases). Germline V gene data show CDR1 as ENHRY and CDR2 as SYGVKD. Trimming shortened V by 7 bases and J by 5 bases, and 9 bases separated the two germline ends. The CDR3 has 13 residues. The CDR3 is CAITPTDNSPLHF. CDR3 DNA sequence: TGTGCCATCACCCCGACAGATAATTCACCCCTCCACTTT.

In its sample, this clone was seen a few times. V gene TRBV30 combines with J gene TRBJ1-6; D is undetermined. The CDR3 totals 14 residues. Per the germline V gene, CDR1 is GTSNPN and CDR2 is SVGIG (reference sequence). Trimming shortened V by 4 bases and J by 10 bases, and 17 bases separated the two germline ends. In DNA, the CDR3 is TGTGCCTGGACGGGCGTTCGAGGAGGGTCACCCCTCCACTTT. Encoded protein: CAWTGVRGGSPLHF.

This sequence joins TRBV19 and TRBJ1-5; D is perhaps TRBD1 (6 bases). V was cut by 5 bases and J by 2 bases, with 10 bases left in between. Germline assignment: CDR1 LNHDA and CDR2 SQIVND (reference sequence). This CDR3 is 14 amino acids long. The CDR3 coding sequence is TGTGCCAGTAGTTCAGGGGTCGGCAATCAGCCCCAGCATTTT. Its translation is CASSSGVGNQPQHF.

The chain is built from TRBV6-1 and TRBJ2-7; a possible D gene is TRBD2 (5 bases). Germline V gene lookup returns CDR1 MNHNS and CDR2 SASEGT. The CDR3 is made up of 12 amino acids. V lost 2 bases and J lost 5, with 7 bases in between. For the CDR3, the DNA is TGTGCCAGCAGTGAAACGAGGGACGAGCAGTACGTC. Its translation: CASSETRDEQYV.

On this clone itself: The sample has other DNA sequences that encode this CDR3 too. The V and J genes are TRBV19 and TRBJ1-5; possibly TRBD1 for D (6 bases). Germline assignment: CDR1 LNHDA and CDR2 SQIVND (reference sequence). This CDR3 contains 14 residues. Trimming stripped 2 bases from V and 2 bases from J, with 7 bases between. CDR3 in DNA: TGTGCCAGTAGTATATCAGGGGGCAATCAGCCCCAGCATTTT. Its translation is CASSISGGNQPQHF.

This clone was observed a single time. The chain couples TRBV5-6 to TRBJ1-5; 7 bases are shared with TRBD1. After removal of 3 bases from V and 5 bases from J, the junction contained 11 bases not matched to a gene. This CDR3 comprises 16 residues. Germline loops: CDR1 SGHDT, CDR2 YYEEEE. The CDR3 sequence: CASSSLAGGGYQPQHF. CDR3 coding DNA: TGTGCCAGCAGCTCCCTGGCAGGGGGTGGATATCAGCCCCAGCATTTT.

V usage is TRBV5-1 and J usage is TRBJ2-2; 11 nucleotides align to TRBD2. CDR3 length: 18 residues. V shed 2 bases, J shed 2 bases, and the junction held 8 bases outside the gene matches. Germline V CDR1 and CDR2: SGHRS, YFSETQ. The CDR3 DNA reads as TGCGCCAGCAGCTTACTACCCGGGACTAGCGGTAACACCGGGGAGCTGTTTTTT. It specifies CASSLLPGTSGNTGELFF. The entire variable domain, with the rest obtained from reference TRBV5-1 and TRBJ2-2, is as follows: KAGVTQTPRYLIKTRGQQVTLSCSPISGHRSVSWYQQTPGQGLQFLFEYFSETQRNKGNFPGRFSGRQFSNSRSEMNVSTLELGDSALYLCASSLLPGTSGNTGELFFGEGSRLTVL.

V gene TRBV3-1 (or the pseudogene TRBV3-2) combines with J gene TRBJ2-7; D perhaps matches TRBD1 (6 bases). V dropped 1 base and J dropped 2 bases, with 15 bases sitting between them. The CDR3 totals 16 residues. CDR1 and CDR2 from the germline V gene are LGHDT and YNNKEL (reference sequence). The CDR3: CASSQVIWAGAYEQYF. The CDR3, as DNA: TGTGCCAGCAGCCAAGTAATTTGGGCAGGGGCCTACGAGCAGTACTTC.

The chain combines TRBV7-2 with TRBJ2-5; 8 bases map to TRBD2. Losses at the gene ends were 2 bases for V and 6 bases for J; bases not matched to a gene: 2. The CDR3 extends over 13 amino acids. Germline CDR1 SGHTA, CDR2 FQGNSA. The DNA of the CDR3 is TGTGCCAGCAGCTTACAGCGGGAGAAGACCCAGTACTTC. This sequence encodes CASSLQREKTQYF.

This chain uses TRBV7-9 with TRBJ2-1, with D possibly being TRBD1 (6 bases). The germline CDR1 and CDR2 sequences are SEHNR and FQNEAQ (reference sequence). This CDR3 contains 13 residues. The V gene lost 3 bases and the J gene lost 6 bases, with 9 bases spanning the gap. The CDR3 DNA follows: TGTGCCAGCAGCTTCCTGGGGGCCAATGAGCAGTTCTTC. Amino acid sequence: CASSFLGANEQFF. Looking up the rest from reference TRBV7-9 and TRBJ2-1 gives the full variable domain: DTGVSQNPRHKITKRGQNVTFRCDPISEHNRLYWYRQTLGQGPEFLTYFQNEAQLEKSRLLSDRFSAERPKGSFSTLEIQRTEQGDSAMYLCASSFLGANEQFFGPGTRLTVL.

This clone was seen a few times. The chain is built from TRBV16 and TRBJ1-6; perhaps TRBD1 as D (6 bases). The CDR3 has 15 amino acids. V dropped 0 bases and J dropped 7 bases, with 10 bases sitting between them. Germline V gives CDR1 KGHSY, CDR2 FQNENV. CDR3 sequence: CASSQSGGGNSPLHF. CDR3 in DNA: TGTGCCAGCAGCCAATCAGGGGGTGGCAATTCACCCCTCCACTTT.

The chain joins TRBV27 to TRBJ1-2; 9 bases match TRBD1. Germline trimming cut 5 bases from V and 4 bases from J; bases unmatched to any gene: 5. Germline V gene sequence: CDR1 MNHEY, CDR2 SMNVEV (reference sequence). This CDR3 comprises 14 residues. DNA of the CDR3: TGTGCCAGCAGTGCTACAGGGGGCGGCTATGGCTACACCTTC. It yields the protein CASSATGGGYGYTF.

The chain uses TRBV3-1 (or the pseudogene TRBV3-2) and TRBJ1-1; weak D call: TRBD1 (5 bases). CDR1 and CDR2 (germline): LGHDT, YNNKEL (reference sequence). The CDR3 has 12 amino acids. V was trimmed by 0 bases and J by 11 bases, leaving 10 bases between them. CDR3 region: CASSQERGHAFF. The CDR3 bases are TGTGCCAGCAGCCAAGAAAGGGGCCATGCTTTCTTT.

The chain is built from TRBV6-2 or TRBV6-3 and TRBJ2-3, with a possible D match to TRBD2 (5 bases). This CDR3 comprises 14 residues. The germline CDR1 and CDR2 sequences are MNHEY and SVGEGT. V dropped 5 bases and J dropped 2 bases, with 11 bases sitting between them. CDR3 loop: CASSLPDFTDTQYF. The DNA of the CDR3 is TGTGCCAGCAGTCTCCCGGACTTCACAGATACGCAGTATTTT.

This chain links TRBV2 with TRBJ2-5, with 9 positions matching TRBD1. With V trimmed by 7 bases and J by 4 bases, 7 bases remained unmatched. The germline V gene has CDR1 SNHLY and CDR2 FYNNEI. This CDR3 is built from 14 residues. CDR3 coding DNA: TGTGCCAGCAAAAAGGACAGGGGTTCAGAGACCCAGTACTTC. It yields the protein CASKKDRGSETQYF. The full variable domain, in which reference TRBV2 and TRBJ2-5 provide the parts outside the CDR3, is EPEVTQTPSHQVTQMGQEVILRCVPISNHLYFYWYRQILGQKVEFLVSFYNNEISEKSEIFDDQFSVERPDGSNFTLKIRSTKLEDSAMYFCASKKDRGSETQYFGPGTRLLVL.

The V call is TRBV18, the J call TRBJ2-3; D unclear. Deletions cut 3 bases from V and 0 bases from J, with 7 bases between. This CDR3 contains 14 residues. Germline CDR1 and CDR2: KGHSH and LQKENI. CDR3 amino acids: CASSPVPSTDTQYF. CDR3 DNA: TGTGCCAGCTCACCCGTCCCGAGCACAGATACGCAGTATTTT.

The table lists this clone with a count of one. The chain joins TRBV29-1 to TRBJ2-5, with D possibly matching TRBD2 (6 bases). The V end lost 5 bases, the J end lost 7 bases, and 11 bases lay between the germline ends. CDR3 length equals 11 residues. Germline lookup yields CDR1 SQVTM and CDR2 ANQGSEA. CDR3 region: CSVNKAGTQYF. CDR3 sequence (DNA): TGCAGCGTTAACAAAGCGGGGACCCAGTACTTC.

The V and J genes are TRBV7-7 and TRBJ2-1; TRBD2 is a possible D gene (6 bases). Germline V lookup: CDR1 SSHAT, CDR2 FNYEAQ (reference sequence). CDR3 length: 15 amino acids. V dropped 5 bases and J dropped 5 bases, with 16 bases sitting between them. The CDR3 DNA reads TGTGCCAGCAGCCAAGGGACTGCCATTGACAATGAGCAGTTCTTC. This codes for CASSQGTAIDNEQFF.

In its sample, this clone was seen once. The J gene is TRBJ1-1, the V gene TRBV28; no clear D. The germline V and J ends were trimmed by 6 bases and 1 base, with 12 bases remaining between them. Germline CDR1 is MDHEN and CDR2 is SYDVKM. The CDR3 runs to 14 residues. Here the CDR3 reads CASRRESGNTEAFF. As DNA, the CDR3 is TGTGCCAGCAGGCGCGAATCAGGGAACACTGAAGCTTTCTTT.

This clone was seen only once. The genes are TRBV7-9 and TRBJ1-5, with D uncertain. Trimming cost V 1 base and J 5 bases, with 18 bases left between them. This CDR3 is built from 17 residues. The V gene's germline CDR1 is SEHNR and CDR2 FQNEAQ (reference sequence). The CDR3 region is CASSLDGRSSPDQPQHF. For the CDR3, the DNA is TGTGCCAGCAGCTTAGACGGCAGGTCGAGCCCGGATCAGCCCCAGCATTTT.